These 3 T cell receptor beta chains were sequenced from one sample in a study of cytomegalovirus exposure and HLA in healthy donors (dated by TCRdb to about 2017). Libraries were prepared through the immunoSEQ multiplex PCR assay. The source is immuneACCESS, and TCRdb retained only in-frame sequences with V and J called. Part of the clones is not carried over; for the studies checked, unresolved V genes explain less than half of this, and the remainder is unexplained. Across this sample there are over 100,000 clones, with roughly 87% seen only once. The ten largest account for more than 0.95% of the sample. What was sequenced was PBMCs. The receptors here all came from a woman between 18 and 29 years old in good health and CMV-seronegative.

The V and J genes are TRBV4-1 and TRBJ1-5; 7 nucleotides line up with TRBD1. V was pared by 0 bases and J by 6 bases, with 5 bases of the junction left unmatched. In germline, CDR1 is MGHRA, CDR2 YSYEKL. This CDR3 region has 15 residues. Here the CDR3 reads CASSQEGGGRQPQHF. The CDR3 DNA is TGCGCCAGCAGCCAAGAAGGAGGGGGCCGTCAGCCCCAGCATTTT.

The chain combines TRBV7-8 with TRBJ2-7; perhaps TRBD1 as D (6 bases). V was trimmed by 5 bases and J by 0 bases, leaving 11 bases between them. Germline values: CDR1 SGHVS, CDR2 FQNEAQ. CDR3 size: 14 residues. CDR3 region: CASSRSDSSYEQYF. CDR3 DNA sequence: TGTGCCAGCAGCAGATCGGACAGCTCCTACGAGCAGTACTTC.

Only one count was recorded for this clone. The chain couples TRBV5-1 to TRBJ2-5; 9 nucleotides align to TRBD1. The CDR3 spans 15 residues. The ends lost 6 bases at V and 2 bases at J; junction bases unmatched: 8. CDR1 and CDR2 (germline): SGHRS, YFSETQ. The CDR3 bases are TGCGCCAGCACCCTGACAGGGGGGGAACAAGAGACCCAGTACTTC. It encodes CASTLTGGEQETQYF.